This T cell receptor (beta chain) was captured in a study of tumor-infiltrating lymphocytes in glioblastoma multiforme (dated by TCRdb to the late 2010s). For context, the study as a whole: Whether intratumoral genomic heterogeneity fosters TIL diversity was tested through joint investigation of somatic mutations, TIL diversity and immune response activity.

A modified ARM-PCR protocol with multiple V-beta primers and a C-beta primer was used to build TCRB libraries from RNA via three nested multiplex PCR rounds. ProtoScript II Reverse Transcriptase and a C-beta primer were used to synthesize TCRB-specific cDNA from roughly 0.5 ug total RNA. The description of the TCRB libraries did not mention any unique molecular identifiers. In the third PCR, barcodes and adapters were added over around 25 cycles using Deep VentR (exo-) polymerase, and bands of 250-500 bp were then gel purified. TCRB libraries were sequenced with 250 bp paired-end reads on an Illumina HiSeq 2500. Under the source paper's analysis protocol: Trimmomatic was used to clean reads, FLASH to merge reads, MiGEC to assign V, D and J segments, and VDJtools to perform the analysis. The Shannon-Wiener diversity index, calculated using VDJtools, was used to quantify repertoire diversity. Clones were called with MiXCR by TCRdb after fastp trimmed the public reads at Q25, and only in-frame beta chains were retained. Duplicate CDR3 protein sequences are folded into a single record with the most common DNA and genes. Here the V and J calls rest on TCRdb's processing, not on the authors' analysis. Present in this sample are around 15,000 distinct CDR3 sequences, under 85% of which were seen just once. Approximately 38% of the sample belongs to the ten largest clones.

A note on this clonotype: No antigen is known for it. No per-base quality is available; no much larger clone lies one base away.

The AllPrep DNA/RNA mini kit was used to purify genomic DNA and total RNA at the same time from each of the approximately nine tumor samples. All RNA had OD 260/280 ratios above 1.9 and RNA integrity numbers above 6.5. Here is what the overall study found, with its caveats: T cells were not sorted into functional subsets, and such sorting was noted by the authors as a future improvement. Only one glioblastoma patient was included in the TCR and somatic mutation analysis, limiting generalizability. Because T cells carry unequal numbers of TCR transcripts, RNA-based TCR sequencing may distort clone frequencies.

From the cysteine up to the phenylalanine, the CDR3 has a length of 13 residues. The read is trimmed to its CDR3 DNA, 39 bases read in frame from base 1. Relative to germline, V is 5 bases shorter and J is 2 bases shorter, with 10 bases between their ends. Reading the germline V gene gives CDR1 SGHAT and CDR2 FQNNGV. The specimen sequenced was brain tumor tissue. This clonotype was obtained from a male donor with glioblastoma. The sequence links TRBV11-2 to TRBJ2-7, and possibly TRBD2, on 6 matching bases. The DNA sequence is TGTGCCAGCAGCCCTCGGGAGACCTACGAGCAGTACTTC. Its protein is CASSPRETYEQYF.